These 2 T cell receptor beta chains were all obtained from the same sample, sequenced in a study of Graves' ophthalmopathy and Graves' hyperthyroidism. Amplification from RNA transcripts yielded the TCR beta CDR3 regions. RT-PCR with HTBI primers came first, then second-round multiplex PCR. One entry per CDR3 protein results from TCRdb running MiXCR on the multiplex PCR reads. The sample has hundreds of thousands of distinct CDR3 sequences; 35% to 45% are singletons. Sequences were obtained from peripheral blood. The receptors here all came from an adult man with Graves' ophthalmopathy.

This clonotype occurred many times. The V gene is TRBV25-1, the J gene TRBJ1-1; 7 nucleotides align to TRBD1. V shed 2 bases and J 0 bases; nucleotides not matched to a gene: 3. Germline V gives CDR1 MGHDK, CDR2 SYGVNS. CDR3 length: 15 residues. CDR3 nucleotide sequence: TGTGCCAGCAGTGAACAGGGACAGTTGAACACTGAAGCTTTCTTT. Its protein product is CASSEQGQLNTEAFF. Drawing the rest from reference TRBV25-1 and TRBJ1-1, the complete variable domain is EADIYQTPRYLVIGTGKKITLECSQTMGHDKMYWYQQDPGMELHLIHYSYGVNSTEKGDLSSESTVSRIRTEHFPLTLESARPSHTSQYLCASSEQGQLNTEAFFGQGTRLTVV.

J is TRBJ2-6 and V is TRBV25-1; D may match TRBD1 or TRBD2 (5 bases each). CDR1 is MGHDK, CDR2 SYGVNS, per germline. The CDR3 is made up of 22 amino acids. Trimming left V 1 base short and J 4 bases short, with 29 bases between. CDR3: CASSELGQGATLVLSGANVLTF. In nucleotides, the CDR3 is TGTGCCAGCAGTGAATTGGGCCAGGGAGCCACGCTGGTACTCAGCGGGGCCAACGTCCTGACTTTC. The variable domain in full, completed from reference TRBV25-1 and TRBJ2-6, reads EADIYQTPRYLVIGTGKKITLECSQTMGHDKMYWYQQDPGMELHLIHYSYGVNSTEKGDLSSESTVSRIRTEHFPLTLESARPSHTSQYLCASSELGQGATLVLSGANVLTFGAGSRLTVL.